The following is a T cell receptor beta chain sequence with its context. The germline V and J ends were trimmed by 0 bases and 0 bases, with 6 bases remaining between them. The germline V gene has CDR1 LGHDT and CDR2 YNNKEL (reference sequence). The CDR3 runs 14 residues. Assay: immunoSEQ multiplex PCR; the TCRdb copy retains only in-frame clones and omits some. The sample yields some 140,000 clones, about 90% seen once. The data stem from a study of control samples from healthy donors and cancer patients. The receptor comes from a man aged 45-65 years with head and neck cancer. The sample consisted of PBMCs. The chain couples TRBV3-1 (or the pseudogene TRBV3-2) to TRBJ2-7; D unresolved. The CDR3 nucleotides read TGTGCCAGCAGCCAAGATTGGGACTCCTACGAGCAGTACTTC. It specifies CASSQDWDSYEQYF.